The TCR beta chain described here comes from a study of shared clonotypes between healthy human individuals. About the research overall: Researchers drew samples from two women and three men aged 18 to 49. Study-wide results and caveats: Exclusively blood specimens were collected; tissue repertoires likely differ. Larger estimated richness was generally seen in naive subsets than in memory subsets.

Germline CDR1 SGHTA, CDR2 FQGTGA. This CDR3 is built from 14 residues. Trimming removed 6 bases at V and 6 bases at J, with 14 bases between. Under the authors' procedure: ImmunoSEQ junction-only sequences lacked quality scores, so their filtering differed. The table came from immunoSEQ multiplex PCR; TCRdb's copy has only in-frame clones and leaves some out. Clone size and V and J calls were adopted from that table, with D and trimming inferred from the DNA. The sample contains about 2.4 million clones, 93% of which appear only once. As to this clone: What it binds is not known.

This TCR was recovered from a man aged 18 to 30 in good health. Some clones in this sample may be carry-over from other donors' samples. Input material: naive CD4+ T cells from PBMCs. This sample's subset: CD45RA+ positively selected. The rearrangement uses TRBV7-3 and TRBJ2-2; D gene uncertain. CDR3 sequence: CASRTTSWAGELFF. The CDR3 DNA follows: TGTGCCAGCAGGACCACGAGTTGGGCCGGGGAGCTGTTTTTT.